This is a list of T cell receptor beta chains from one sample in a study of blood T cell repertoires in COVID-19. Method: immunoSEQ multiplex PCR; TCRdb's copy keeps in-frame clones and lacks some. The table shows 55,000 or so clones, with 65% to 80% occurring only once. The sequenced sample consisted of peripheral blood. The receptors shown here come from a man aged 30 to 39 with COVID-19, enrolled during active disease. CDR3s include the opening cysteine and the closing phenylalanine or tryptophan. Each record gives: D gene, J gene, V gene, clone size, CDR3 protein, CDR3 DNA. D genes are given only for firm matches. For some rows the clone size is stated as once, few or many, or as a class when expanded; others skip it.

NA TRBJ1-2 TRBV11-2 NA CASSPYEAYGYTF TGTGCCAGCAGCCCCTATGAGGCCTATGGCTACACCTTC
NA TRBJ2-7 TRBV5-1 once CASSVDFYEQYF TGCGCCAGCAGCGTGGACTTCTACGAGCAGTACTTC
TRBD1 TRBJ2-5 TRBV2 NA CASNVQGVQETQYF TGTGCCAGCAACGTTCAGGGGGTTCAAGAGACCCAGTACTTC
TRBD2 TRBJ2-7 TRBV6-2/TRBV6-3 NA CASSYFLAGWTYEQYF TGTGCCAGCAGTTACTTTCTAGCGGGGTGGACCTACGAGCAGTACTTC
TRBD2 TRBJ2-1 TRBV14 NA CASSPTGLAGIQFF TGTGCCAGCAGCCCTACGGGACTAGCGGGCATCCAGTTCTTC
TRBD1 TRBJ2-2 TRBV24-1 NA CATSDSIRQGGNTGELFF TGTGCCACCAGTGATTCCATCCGACAGGGGGGGAACACCGGGGAGCTGTTTTTT
NA TRBJ2-1 TRBV7-9 NA CASSPDSNNEQFF TGTGCCAGCAGCCCAGACTCCAACAATGAGCAGTTCTTC
TRBD2 TRBJ2-7 TRBV13 NA CASSLPGLAGGVGYEQYF TGTGCCAGCAGCCTCCCCGGACTAGCGGGAGGAGTCGGGTACGAGCAGTACTTC
TRBD2 TRBJ2-1 TRBV19 NA CASSIGLLAGGLNEQFF TGTGCCAGTAGTATAGGGCTTCTAGCGGGAGGCTTGAATGAGCAGTTCTTC
NA TRBJ2-3 TRBV6-1 NA CASSEAGWTRGGTDTQYF TGTGCCAGCAGTGAAGCGGGCTGGACTAGGGGGGGCACAGATACGCAGTATTTT
NA TRBJ2-7 TRBV18 NA CASSPKQGSYEQYF TGTGCCAGCTCACCCAAACAGGGCTCCTACGAGCAGTACTTC
NA TRBJ2-2 TRBV24-1 NA CATSDSSGVWAGELFF TGTGCCACCAGTGATTCTTCAGGGGTTTGGGCCGGGGAGCTGTTTTTT
NA TRBJ1-1 TRBV3-1/TRBV3-2 NA CASSSGVGGTEAFF TGTGCCAGCTCCTCCGGGGTCGGGGGGACTGAAGCTTTCTTT
NA TRBJ2-1 TRBV19 NA CASSARDTLDNEQFF TGTGCCAGTAGCGCCCGGGACACCTTGGACAATGAGCAGTTCTTC
TRBD2 TRBJ2-3 TRBV2 NA CASTPGLAGGTDTQYF TGTGCCAGCACCCCGGGACTAGCGGGGGGCACAGATACGCAGTATTTT
TRBD1 TRBJ2-7 TRBV30 NA CACNRDSHTYEQYF TGTGCCTGCAATCGGGACAGTCATACCTACGAGCAGTACTTC
NA TRBJ1-2 TRBV28 NA CASTPLDRLLWGYTF TGTGCCAGCACCCCCTTGGACAGACTTCTATGGGGCTACACCTTC
TRBD1 TRBJ2-2 TRBV29-1 NA CSVSGTGTGELFF TGCAGCGTTTCCGGGACAGGGACCGGGGAGCTGTTTTTT
NA TRBJ1-3 TRBV5-6 few CASSLDPGGSGNTIYF TGTGCCAGCAGCTTGGATCCCGGGGGGTCTGGAAACACCATATATTTT
NA TRBJ2-3 TRBV9 NA CASSAGTDTQYF TGTGCCAGCAGCGCTGGCACAGATACGCAGTATTTT
NA TRBJ2-3 TRBV4-3 NA CASSQNRPDTQYF TGCGCCAGCAGCCAAAACAGGCCTGATACGCAGTATTTT
NA TRBJ2-7 TRBV28 once CASSPLDRNYEQYF TGTGCCAGCAGTCCCCTAGACAGGAATTACGAGCAGTACTTC
NA TRBJ2-3 TRBV28 NA CASSLTSTDTQYF TGTGCCAGCAGTCTCACTAGCACAGATACGCAGTATTTT
NA TRBJ2-1 TRBV28 NA CASSRVALYNEQFF TGTGCCAGCAGTCGGGTAGCGTTATACAATGAGCAGTTCTTC
TRBD1 TRBJ2-4 TRBV18 NA CASSRNAGGSVAKNIQYF TGTGCCAGCTCACGGAACGCAGGGGGCTCCGTAGCCAAAAACATTCAGTACTTC
TRBD1 TRBJ2-7 TRBV5-1 NA CASSLRTGGGEQYF TGCGCCAGCAGCTTGCGCACAGGGGGCGGGGAGCAGTACTTC
TRBD1 TRBJ1-2 TRBV12-3/TRBV12-4 NA CASSQGQAYGYTF TGTGCCAGCAGTCAGGGACAGGCCTATGGCTACACCTTC
TRBD1 TRBJ2-5 TRBV7-3 NA CASSRTGGETQYF TGTGCCAGCAGCCGGACAGGGGGAGAGACCCAGTACTTC
NA TRBJ1-2 TRBV9 NA CASSVAPGSGYGYTF TGTGCCAGCAGCGTAGCTCCGGGGAGTGGCTATGGCTACACCTTC
TRBD1 TRBJ1-2 TRBV28 NA CASSPPGTGGLVGYGYTF TGTGCCAGCAGTCCTCCCGGGACAGGGGGCTTGGTCGGCTATGGCTACACCTTC
NA TRBJ2-6 TRBV4-2 few CASSQDKNSGANVLTF TGTGCCAGCAGCCAAGACAAAAACTCTGGGGCCAACGTCCTGACTTTC
TRBD1 TRBJ1-2 TRBV13 NA CASSFATGNYGYTF TGTGCCAGCAGCTTCGCGACAGGGAATTATGGCTACACCTTC
TRBD2 TRBJ2-3 TRBV11-2 NA CASSSLILAGEDADTQYF TGTGCCAGCAGTTCCCTGATTCTAGCGGGAGAGGACGCAGATACGCAGTATTTT
NA TRBJ1-4 TRBV9 NA CASSVEASRDEKLFF TGTGCCAGCAGCGTAGAGGCCTCTCGGGATGAAAAACTGTTTTTT
NA TRBJ2-2 TRBV7-3 NA CASSLTMSTGELFF TGTGCCAGCAGCTTAACGATGAGCACCGGGGAGCTGTTTTTT